This TCR beta chain appears in the sequencing data of a study of shared clonotypes between healthy human individuals (dated by TCRdb to about 2020). For context, the study as a whole: The cohort comprised two women and three men aged 18 to 49 years. For each donor, CD4 naive and CD4 memory were each run on three plates, CD8 naive on two plates, and CD8 memory on one plate. To estimate repertoire size and how much clonotype sharing occurs between individuals, the study deeply sequenced the blood TCR repertoires of about five healthy adults. To increase sequencing depth and limit assay-specific biases, TCR repertoire library preparation and sequencing were carried out by different laboratories using diverse techniques. Each donor's leukapheresis produced roughly between roughly 0.94 and 9.5 billion PBMCs. The paper's findings and limits, for the study overall: Roughly 5% of naive CD4, roughly 3.5% of naive CD8, 2.3% of memory CD4, and over 0.35% of memory CD8 clonotypes were shared across several donors. Sampling was restricted to blood, and TCR repertoires in tissues likely differ from the TCR repertoires found in blood. Because the study included only a small number of donors, the genetic and exposure-history diversity represented was limited. Incomplete sequencing was indicated by rarefaction of sorted-subset datasets, despite the large sequencing depth. Based on pairwise subsampling, the degree of clonotype sharing among donors was expected to be affected by sequencing depth. Naive subsets generally had larger estimated clonotype richness than memory subsets. Clonotypes shared by all four sorted-subset donors showed higher generation probabilities than non-shared clonotypes.

The donors were healthy, HIV-negative adults with no recently reported acute infections or vaccinations. All donors were Caucasian adults living in Nashville, Tennessee, USA. Magnetic negative selection was used to enrich CD4+ T cells, after which naive cells were positively selected on CD45RA and the negative fraction became the memory subset. Blood was collected by leukapheresis, and PBMCs were isolated by Ficoll-Histopaque density gradient centrifugation and then cryopreserved in liquid nitrogen vapor phase. Purity and quantity of every magnetically sorted T cell population were checked by analytical flow cytometry. Each sorted fraction had its genomic DNA isolated and then quantified by UV absorbance on a Nanodrop 2000c. Using the deep immunoSEQ assay, multiplex PCR amplified TCR CDR3 regions from genomic DNA. Genomic DNA extracted from each cell subset was distributed evenly over all wells of several immunoSEQ 96-well plates, and each plate served as one replicate. For sorted subsets, about 0.2 ug genomic DNA, equal to 30,000 or so T cell genomes, was loaded into each replicate PCR. Purified libraries were quantified with a Qubit 3.0 fluorometer, sized on a Bioanalyzer 2100, and re-quantified with the KAPA Library Quantification kit. Every immunoSEQ 96-well plate was sequenced on a dedicated single-read 150-cycle Illumina NextSeq 550 flow cell. As for the original processing: The immunoSEQ output contained only junctional sequences without quality scores, so filtering could not match that applied to full-length reads. To assign V/J genes and CDR3, sequences were annotated using PyIR, a Python wrapper for IgBLAST v1.9, with IMGT germline references. Reads with weak V/J assignments (E-value above 1e-6), missing CDR3, stop codons, out-of-frame junctions, or ambiguous translated residues were removed. A V3J clonotype was defined by an identical inferred V gene, J gene, and CDR3 amino acid sequence. The percentage overlap between two repertoires was calculated by dividing the number of shared unique clonotypes by the size of the smaller repertoire. Three approaches were used to assess repertoire richness: RTK rarefaction, the Chao1 estimator, and Recon v2.1 estimates of unobserved clonotypes. For all TCRbeta clonotypes obtained by the gDNA method from four donors, generation probabilities were computed with OLGA. TCRdb took over this immuneACCESS table, retaining in-frame rearrangements with V and J assigned. Such tables are incomplete; in checked studies, under half of the missing clones stem from an unresolved V gene, and the remainder is unexplained. D and trimming were read from the DNA, whereas the V and J calls and clone size are those reported in that table. Recorded for this sample are about 1.1 million clones; approximately 75% of them occurred a single time. The top ten clones comprise almost 0.9% of the sample.

As to this clone: Its antigen is not yet known. Base qualities are not recorded, but no much larger clone differs from it by a single base.

This receptor was identified in a man aged 18 to 35 in good health. Some clones in this sample may be carry-over from other donors' samples. Material: memory CD4+ T cells from PBMCs. Interpreted using the paper, the cell subset or site label stands for: CD45RA-negative fraction.

The base sequence is TGTGCCAGCAGTTTCACCCCATACGAGCAGTACTTC. Its amino acids are CASSFTPYEQYF. The chain is assembled from TRBV7-9 and TRBJ2-7, with the D gene call left open. CDR1 SEHNR and CDR2 FQNEAQ were looked up in the germline V gene (reference sequence). The CDR3 numbers 12 residues from cysteine through phenylalanine. Only the CDR3 DNA stays, 36 bases, in frame from base 1. Trimming costs V 6 bases and J 4 bases, and their ends lie 10 bases apart.